The 22 T cell receptor beta chains in this list originate from one sample, sequenced in a study of CD8 T cells in Susac syndrome. Reverse transcription of roughly 0.45 to 1 ug RNA was carried out with random hexamers. From the immunoSEQ multiplex PCR reads, TCRdb called clonotypes with MiXCR, one entry per CDR3 protein. The sample contains 200,000 to 300,000 distinct CDR3 sequences, almost 97% of which appear only once. Sequencing was carried out using CD4+ T cells from PBMCs. These receptor sequences come from a human donor with Susac syndrome.

In this sample, this clonotype turned up once. The genes are TRBV28 and TRBJ1-2; 10 bases match TRBD1. Trimming took 5 bases from V and 4 from J; bases not matched to a gene: 4. This CDR3 region has 14 residues. Germline V lookup: CDR1 MDHEN, CDR2 SYDVKM. DNA of the CDR3: TGTGCCAGCAGTCCCCGGGACAGGGGCTATGGCTACACCTTC. Protein product: CASSPRDRGYGYTF.

The sample holds one count of this clonotype. This chain links TRBV3-1 with TRBJ1-5, with TRBD1 as a possible D gene (6 bases). In germline, CDR1 is LGHDT, CDR2 YNNKEL (reference sequence). The V end lost 3 bases, the J end lost 5 bases, and 11 bases lay between the germline ends. The CDR3 loop spans 14 amino acids. CDR3 protein: CASSHTTGYQPQHF. CDR3 nucleotides: TGTGCCAGCAGCCATACTACAGGGTATCAGCCCCAGCATTTT.

V is TRBV27 and J is TRBJ2-7; perhaps TRBD2 as D (5 bases). The germline gives CDR1 MNHEY, CDR2 SMNVEV (reference sequence). The V gene lost 5 bases and the J gene lost 10 bases, with 15 bases spanning the gap. This CDR3 spans 12 amino acids. CDR3 sequence (DNA): TGTGCCAGCAGTACCACCGGGAATCGCCAGTACTTC. It yields the protein CASSTTGNRQYF.

The V and J genes are TRBV20-1 and TRBJ1-2; TRBD1 matches 9 bases. The CDR3 is 13 amino acids. Germline assignment: CDR1 DFQATT and CDR2 SNEGSKA (reference sequence). The V and J ends lost 3 bases and 9 bases, in that order; junction bases with no gene match: 8. The CDR3 reads CSASQQGASSYTF. The DNA for the CDR3 is TGCAGTGCTAGTCAACAGGGGGCGTCGAGCTACACCTTC.

This chain links TRBV3-1 with TRBJ2-1; 9 bases match TRBD2. Germline values: CDR1 LGHDT, CDR2 YNNKEL (reference sequence). This CDR3 is 16 amino acids long. V lost 4 bases to trimming and J lost 4 bases; unmatched junction nucleotides: 8. The CDR3 protein is CASSLSSGIGYNEQFF. CDR3 DNA: TGTGCCAGCAGCCTTTCTAGCGGGATAGGTTACAATGAGCAGTTCTTC.

The sample holds one count of this clonotype. The chain links TRBV30 to TRBJ1-2; TRBD1 is a possible D gene (5 bases). Germline V lookup: CDR1 GTSNPN, CDR2 SVGIG (reference sequence). This CDR3 is 13 amino acids long. The V end lost 4 bases, the J end lost 8 bases, and 17 bases lay between the germline ends. The CDR3 DNA reads TGTGCCTGGACCCCTCGGGACTTACTGGGCTACACCTTC. Its translation is CAWTPRDLLGYTF.

CDR3 loop: CASSLSQGADTQYF. DNA of the CDR3: TGTGCCAGCAGCTTAAGCCAGGGAGCAGATACGCAGTATTTT. The gene calls are TRBV7-9 and TRBJ2-3; D could derive from TRBD1 or TRBD2 (5 bases each). Trimming removed 2 bases at V and 4 bases at J, with 10 bases between. The CDR3 covers 14 residues. Germline lookup yields CDR1 SEHNR and CDR2 FQNEAQ (reference sequence). The whole variable domain, filled in from reference TRBV7-9 and TRBJ2-3, reads DTGVSQNPRHKITKRGQNVTFRCDPISEHNRLYWYRQTLGQGPEFLTYFQNEAQLEKSRLLSDRFSAERPKGSFSTLEIQRTEQGDSAMYLCASSLSQGADTQYFGPGTRLTVL.

The CDR3 protein is CASSPRTGTGGNQPQHF. DNA of the CDR3: TGTGCCAGCTCACCGAGAACCGGGACAGGAGGCAATCAGCCCCAGCATTTT. The rearrangement links TRBV18 to TRBJ1-5, with 8 bases aligning to TRBD1. V gave up 3 bases and J gave up 2 bases; unmatched junction bases: 9. CDR1 is KGHSH and CDR2 is LQKENI in the germline V gene. This CDR3 has 17 residues.

V gene TRBV20-1 combines with J gene TRBJ2-1; D is undetermined. The V gene lost 8 bases and the J gene lost 6 bases, with 14 bases spanning the gap. CDR1 DFQATT and CDR2 SNEGSKA come from the germline V gene (reference sequence). The CDR3 totals 12 residues. The CDR3, as DNA: TGCAGTCGGTTGACGATTCTCAATGAGCAGTTCTTC. This sequence encodes CSRLTILNEQFF.

V is TRBV3-1 and J is TRBJ2-1; D uncertain. Trimming took 1 base from V and 8 from J, leaving 3 bases between them. This CDR3 is built from 11 residues. CDR1 is LGHDT, CDR2 YNNKEL, per germline (reference sequence). CDR3 DNA: TGTGCCAGCAGCCAAGTTCATGAGCAGTTCTTC. It translates to CASSQVHEQFF.

The sample holds a few counts of this clonotype. This sequence joins TRBV5-8 and TRBJ2-7, with unresolved D. CDR1 is SGHTS, CDR2 YDEGEE, per germline. V lost 0 bases and J lost 3, with 4 bases in between. This CDR3 comprises 12 residues. The CDR3 nucleotides are TGTGCCAGCAGCTTGGACCACTACGAGCAGTACTTC. Translated, it gives CASSLDHYEQYF.

This sequence joins TRBV7-2 and TRBJ2-3, with D maybe TRBD2 (6 bases). The CDR3 extends over 15 amino acids. Trimming stripped 5 bases from V and 6 bases from J, with 18 bases between. Per germline, CDR1 SGHTA and CDR2 FQGNSA. The CDR3 DNA reads as TGTGCCAGCAGCCAAACGGGGCGGGATTGGGATACGCAGTATTTT. As protein: CASSQTGRDWDTQYF.

The J gene is TRBJ2-5, the V gene TRBV29-1; the match to TRBD2 covers 10 bases. The CDR3 has 15 residues. Unmatched junction bases numbered 13, after V lost 7 bases and J lost 5 bases. Looked up from germline, CDR1 is SQVTM and CDR2 is ANQGSEA. CDR3 nucleotides: TGCAGCGGGCCCAGGCTAGCGGGAGTTAAGGAGACCCAGTACTTC. Its protein is CSGPRLAGVKETQYF.

CDR3 sequence: CSVSEWGGNQPQHF. The CDR3 nucleotides are TGCAGCGTCTCCGAGTGGGGCGGCAATCAGCCCCAGCATTTT. The V and J genes are TRBV29-1 and TRBJ1-5; tentatively, D is TRBD1 (5 bases). Trimming took off 6 bases at V and 2 bases at J, with 14 bases between the two ends. Per the germline V gene, CDR1 is SQVTM and CDR2 is ANQGSEA. The CDR3 loop spans 14 amino acids. The full variable domain, in which reference TRBV29-1 and TRBJ1-5 provide the parts outside the CDR3, is SAVISQKPSRDICQRGTSLTIQCQVDSQVTMMFWYRQQPGQSLTLIATANQGSEATYESGFVIDKFPISRPNLTFSTLTVSNMSPEDSSIYLCSVSEWGGNQPQHFGDGTRLSIL.

The rearrangement links TRBV11-2 to TRBJ1-5, with 7 bases matching TRBD1. The junction had 7 bases not matched to a gene; V was cut back by 0 bases and J by 11 bases. Per the germline V gene, CDR1 is SGHAT and CDR2 is FQNNGV. The CDR3 sequence is 14 residues long. CDR3 residues: CASSLDGLGTAQHF. The DNA for the CDR3 is TGTGCCAGCAGCTTAGATGGTCTCGGGACAGCCCAGCATTTT.

V is TRBV6-5 and J is TRBJ2-5; D call uncertain. The CDR3 consists of 14 residues. Trimming left V 4 bases short and J 2 bases short, with 11 bases between. Germline V gives CDR1 MNHEY, CDR2 SVGAGI. Here the CDR3 DNA reads TGTGCCAGCAGTTTATGGACGGGTCAAGAGACCCAGTACTTC. Protein: CASSLWTGQETQYF.

The chain employs TRBV5-6 and TRBJ2-1; D not resolved. Germline-derived CDR1 and CDR2 are SGHDT and YYEEEE. V shed 1 base and J shed 9 bases, with 11 bases lying between them. The CDR3 is 13 amino acids. The CDR3 DNA reads TGTGCCAGCAGCTTGCGTTTTCCTGGTGAGCAGTTCTTC. This codes for CASSLRFPGEQFF.

This chain links TRBV28 with TRBJ1-1; D not resolved. This CDR3 is built from 14 residues. Trimming stripped 4 bases from V and 5 bases from J, with 14 bases between. From germline, CDR1 is MDHEN and CDR2 SYDVKM. The CDR3 DNA reads TGTGCCAGCAGTTCGGAAGGAAAGTGGACTGAAGCTTTCTTT. Translating gives CASSSEGKWTEAFF.

The chain links TRBV19 to TRBJ2-6, with D unresolved. Trimming took off 4 bases at V and 2 bases at J, with 6 bases between the two ends. Germline lookup yields CDR1 LNHDA and CDR2 SQIVND (reference sequence). This CDR3 has 14 amino acids. The CDR3 bases are TGTGCCAGTAGTAATGAGGCTGGGGCCAACGTCCTGACTTTC. It specifies CASSNEAGANVLTF.

This chain uses TRBV6-6 with TRBJ2-7; 10 bases are a match to TRBD2. Germline V gives CDR1 MNHNY, CDR2 SVGAGI (reference sequence). This CDR3 contains 13 residues. CDR3: CAWAVAGGGEQYF. Here the CDR3 DNA reads TGTGCTTGGGCCGTAGCGGGAGGCGGTGAGCAGTACTTC.

The chain employs TRBV29-1 and TRBJ2-3; D is perhaps TRBD2 (7 bases). This CDR3 is built from 14 residues. Germline-derived CDR1 and CDR2 are SQVTM and ANQGSEA. The V gene lost 4 bases and the J gene lost 0 bases, with 11 bases spanning the gap. The CDR3 sequence is CSVVGGGSTDTQYF. In DNA form, the CDR3 reads TGCAGCGTTGTAGGGGGGGGGAGCACAGATACGCAGTATTTT.

In this sample, this clonotype turned up once. The chain joins TRBV7-9 to TRBJ2-5; D gene unclear. V gave up 7 bases and J gave up 4 bases, with 13 bases separating them. Germline CDR1 is SEHNR and CDR2 is FQNEAQ (reference sequence). The CDR3 totals 13 residues. Here the CDR3 reads CASTMTLGETQYF. The CDR3 coding sequence is TGTGCCAGCACCATGACCCTGGGAGAGACCCAGTACTTC.